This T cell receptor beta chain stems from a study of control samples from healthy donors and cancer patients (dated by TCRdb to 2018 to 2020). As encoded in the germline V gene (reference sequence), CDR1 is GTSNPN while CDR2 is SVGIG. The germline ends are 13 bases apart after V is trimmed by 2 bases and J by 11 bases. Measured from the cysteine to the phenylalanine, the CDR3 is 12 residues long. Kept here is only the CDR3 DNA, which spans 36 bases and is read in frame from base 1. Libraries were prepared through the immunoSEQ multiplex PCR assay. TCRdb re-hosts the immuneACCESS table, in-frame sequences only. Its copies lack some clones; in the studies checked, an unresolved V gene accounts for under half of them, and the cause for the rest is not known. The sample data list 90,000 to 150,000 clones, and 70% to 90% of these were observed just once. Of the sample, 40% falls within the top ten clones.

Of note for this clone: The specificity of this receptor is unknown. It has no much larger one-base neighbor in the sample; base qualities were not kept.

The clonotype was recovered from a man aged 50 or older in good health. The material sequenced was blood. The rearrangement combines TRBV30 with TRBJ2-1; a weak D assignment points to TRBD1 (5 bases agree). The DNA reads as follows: TGTGCCTGGAGTTCGGGTGGGGCCAAGCAGTTCTTC. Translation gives CAWSSGGAKQFF. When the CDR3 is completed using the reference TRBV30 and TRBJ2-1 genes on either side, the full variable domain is SQTIHQWPATLVQPVGSPLSLECTVEGTSNPNLYWYRQAAGRGLQLLFYSVGIGQISSEVPQNLSASRPQDRQFILSSKKLLLSDSGFYLCAWSSGGAKQFFGPGTRLTVL.